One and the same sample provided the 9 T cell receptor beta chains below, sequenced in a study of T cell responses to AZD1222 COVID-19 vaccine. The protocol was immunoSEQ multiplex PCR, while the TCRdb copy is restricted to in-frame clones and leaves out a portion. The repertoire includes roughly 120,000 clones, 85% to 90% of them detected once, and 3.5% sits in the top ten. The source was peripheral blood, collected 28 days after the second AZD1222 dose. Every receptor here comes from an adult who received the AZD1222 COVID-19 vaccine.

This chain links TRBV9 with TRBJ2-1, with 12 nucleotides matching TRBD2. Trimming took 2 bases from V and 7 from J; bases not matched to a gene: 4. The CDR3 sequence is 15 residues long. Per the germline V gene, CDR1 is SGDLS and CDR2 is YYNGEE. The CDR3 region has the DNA TGTGCCAGCAGCGTCCTAGCGGGAGGGGGGAATGAGCAGTTCTTC. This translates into CASSVLAGGGNEQFF.

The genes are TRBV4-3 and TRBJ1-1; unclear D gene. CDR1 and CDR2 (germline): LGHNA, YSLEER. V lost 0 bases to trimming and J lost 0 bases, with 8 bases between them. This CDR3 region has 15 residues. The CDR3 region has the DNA TGCGCCAGCAGCCAAGATAGTATGTTGAACACTGAAGCTTTCTTT. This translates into CASSQDSMLNTEAFF.

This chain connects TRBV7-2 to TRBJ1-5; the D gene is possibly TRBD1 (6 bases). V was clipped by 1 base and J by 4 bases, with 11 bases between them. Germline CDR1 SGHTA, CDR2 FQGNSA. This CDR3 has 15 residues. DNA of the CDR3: TGTGCCAGCAGCTTAGTAAGGGGGAGAAATCAGCCCCAGCATTTT. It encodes CASSLVRGRNQPQHF.

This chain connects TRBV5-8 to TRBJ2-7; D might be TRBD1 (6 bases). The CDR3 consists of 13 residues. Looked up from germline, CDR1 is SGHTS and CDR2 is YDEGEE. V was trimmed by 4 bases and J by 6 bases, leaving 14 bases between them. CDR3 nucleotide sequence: TGTGCCAGCAGCGAAGACAGGTCGGGCGAGCAGTACTTC. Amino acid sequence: CASSEDRSGEQYF.

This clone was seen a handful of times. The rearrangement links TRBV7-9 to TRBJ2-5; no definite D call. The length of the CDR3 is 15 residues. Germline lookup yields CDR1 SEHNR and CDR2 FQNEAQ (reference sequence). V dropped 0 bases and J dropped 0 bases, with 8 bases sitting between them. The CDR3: CASSLASRYQETQYF. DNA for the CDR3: TGTGCCAGCAGCTTAGCTTCCAGGTACCAAGAGACCCAGTACTTC.

This CDR3 reads CSASRGGHDSPLHF. The CDR3 region has the DNA TGCAGTGCTAGTCGTGGCGGTCACGATTCACCCCTCCACTTT. The rearrangement links TRBV20-1 to TRBJ1-6; D gene ambiguous. The CDR3 runs to 14 residues. V gave up 3 bases and J gave up 8 bases, with 14 bases separating them. Germline V lookup: CDR1 DFQATT, CDR2 SNEGSKA (reference sequence).

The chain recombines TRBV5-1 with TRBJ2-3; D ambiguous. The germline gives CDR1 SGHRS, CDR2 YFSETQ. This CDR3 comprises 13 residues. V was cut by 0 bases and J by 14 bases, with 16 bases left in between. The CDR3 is CASSLGRAVRPYF. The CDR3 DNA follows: TGCGCCAGCAGCTTGGGTCGGGCGGTACGACCGTATTTT.

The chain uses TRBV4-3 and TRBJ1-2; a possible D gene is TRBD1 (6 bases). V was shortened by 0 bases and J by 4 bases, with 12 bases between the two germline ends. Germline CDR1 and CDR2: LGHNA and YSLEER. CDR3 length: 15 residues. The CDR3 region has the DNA TGCGCCAGCAGCCAAGATTCGGACAGCTTCTATGGCTACACCTTC. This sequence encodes CASSQDSDSFYGYTF.

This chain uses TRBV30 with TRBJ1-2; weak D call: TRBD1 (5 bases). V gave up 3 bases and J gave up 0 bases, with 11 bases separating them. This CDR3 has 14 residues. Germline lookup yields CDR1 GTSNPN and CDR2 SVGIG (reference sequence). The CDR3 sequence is CAWRDSYSNYGYTF. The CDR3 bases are TGTGCCTGGAGAGACAGCTATTCTAACTATGGCTACACCTTC.